The 12 T cell receptor beta chains below were found in one sample sequenced in a study of T cells in Graves' hyperthyroidism and ophthalmopathy. Researchers took RNA transcripts and amplified the TCR beta CDR3 regions from them. Initially, a first-round RT-PCR of the TCR CDR3 employed the HTBI primer set. Via MiXCR, TCRdb re-called the multiplex PCR reads, giving one row per CDR3 protein. The sample contains around 300,000 distinct CDR3 sequences, about 16% of which appear only once. The sample taken for sequencing was blood. Receptor source: a woman between 45 and 60 years old with Graves' hyperthyroidism that later progressed to Graves' ophthalmopathy.

This clonotype has ten or more counts. The chain recombines TRBV28 with TRBJ1-1; TRBD1 is a possible D gene (6 bases). The CDR3 runs to 14 residues. Germline V CDR1 and CDR2: MDHEN, SYDVKM. The V gene lost 7 bases and the J gene lost 0 bases, with 12 bases spanning the gap. The CDR3 DNA reads as TGTGCCAGCACCTTAGGGGGGATGAACACTGAAGCTTTCTTT. Translating it yields CASTLGGMNTEAFF.

Only a few counts were recorded for this clonotype. A read error may be the cause here, since a much bigger clone is one base away. The rearrangement joins TRBV28 to TRBJ1-2, with D hard to call. Germline V gives CDR1 MDHEN, CDR2 SYDVKM. The CDR3 is made up of 12 amino acids. The CDR3 nucleotides are TGTGCCAGCGGTTTACGCGGCTATGGCTACACCTTC. Protein product: CASGLRGYGYTF.

This clonotype was detected many times. One end of the junction does not line up with germline, which may come from a read error. In nucleotides, the CDR3 is TGTGTCAGCAGCTACGACGGGGTACCAGGTAGGGAGCAGTACTTC. Encoded protein: CVSSYDGVPGREQYF. The chain links TRBV12-3 or TRBV12-4 to TRBJ2-7; perhaps TRBD2 as D (5 bases). CDR3 length equals 15 residues.

This clonotype was recorded at least ten times. The V gene is TRBV20-1, the J gene TRBJ1-1; 10 bases map to TRBD1. Germline V lookup: CDR1 DFQATT, CDR2 SNEGSKA (reference sequence). CDR3 length: 14 residues. V was pared by 0 bases and J by 5 bases, with 3 bases of the junction left unmatched. The DNA of the CDR3 is TGCAGTGCTAGAGAGGGACAGGGGAGGACTGAAGCTTTCTTT. Translation gives CSAREGQGRTEAFF.

This clonotype was found many times. The chain carries TRBV6-1 and TRBJ2-7, with D possibly being TRBD2 (7 bases). Germline-derived CDR1 and CDR2 are MNHNS and SASEGT. CDR3 length: 15 amino acids. Trimming shortened V by 5 bases and J by 2 bases, and 16 bases separated the two germline ends. CDR3 in DNA: TGTGCCAGCAGTCACGGTAGGGAGGGGGCCTACGAGCAGTACTTC. This codes for CASSHGREGAYEQYF.

The CDR3 nucleotides are TGTGCCAGCAGTTACTCGAGGGACACTTTCTCTGGAAACACCATATATTTT. It is translated as CASSYSRDTFSGNTIYF. The chain is built from TRBV6-5 and TRBJ1-3; maybe TRBD1 (6 bases). Looked up from germline, CDR1 is MNHEY and CDR2 is SVGAGI. This CDR3 has 17 residues. Between the trimmed V and J ends, which lost 0 bases and 0 bases, there was a span of 12 bases.

This clonotype occurred many times. The chain has TRBV6-1 and TRBJ1-5; TRBD1 agrees at 9 bases. The CDR3 loop spans 17 amino acids. V was pared by 0 bases and J by 5 bases, with 8 bases of the junction left unmatched. CDR1 and CDR2 (germline): MNHNS, SASEGT. CDR3 nucleotide sequence: TGTGCCAGCAGTGAAGCGGGTGGGACAGGGCAAGATCAGCCCCAGCATTTT. Translation gives CASSEAGGTGQDQPQHF.

The V call is TRBV6-2 or TRBV6-3, the J call TRBJ2-7; tentative D call: TRBD2 (5 bases). The germline V gene encodes CDR1 MNHEY and CDR2 SVGEGT. This CDR3 comprises 16 residues. The V gene lost 0 bases and the J gene lost 9 bases, with 21 bases spanning the gap. The CDR3 here is CASSYSYSERAPGQYF. The CDR3 bases are TGTGCCAGCAGTTACTCGTATAGCGAAAGGGCCCCAGGGCAGTACTTC.

The V call is TRBV12-5, the J call TRBJ1-1, with D uncertain. The CDR3 runs to 13 residues. The germline CDR1 and CDR2 sequences are LGHNT and FRNRAP. V was pared by 5 bases and J by 3 bases, with 10 bases between. The CDR3 coding sequence is TGTGCTAGTGGTACCCGATTGGACACTGAAGCTTTCTTT. Translation: CASGTRLDTEAFF.

The table lists this clonotype with many counts. The chain uses TRBV12-3 or TRBV12-4 and TRBJ2-1; 11 bases are shared with TRBD2. The J segment lost 10 bases and the V segment lost 2 bases, leaving 13 bases of the junction unmatched. CDR3 length: 17 residues. CDR3 amino acids: CASSLYLLAGAPSEQFF. The CDR3 DNA is TGTGCCAGCAGTTTATATTTACTAGCGGGAGCCCCAAGCGAGCAGTTCTTC.

This clonotype has only a few counts. The chain uses TRBV27 and TRBJ1-1, with a possible D match to TRBD1 (5 bases). Germline CDR1 MNHEY, CDR2 SMNVEV (reference sequence). V was cut by 6 bases and J by 5 bases, with 16 bases left in between. The CDR3 spans 14 residues. The chain's CDR3 is CASSQRGRETEAFF. DNA of the CDR3: TGTGCCAGCAGCCAAAGGGGCAGGGAAACTGAAGCTTTCTTT.

In regard to this clonotype: At one of its ends the junction is not consistent with the germline gene, which may arise from a read error. The V call is TRBV5-1, the J call TRBJ2-3, with a possible D match to TRBD2 (6 bases). The CDR3 runs to 15 residues. Per the germline V gene, CDR1 is SGHRS and CDR2 is YFSETQ. CDR3 sequence: CAGSFSGASTDTQYF. The CDR3 DNA sequence: TGCGCCGGCAGCTTTAGCGGAGCTAGCACAGATACGCAGTATTTT.